The present T cell receptor beta chain was sequenced within a study of glioma-infiltrating T cells. Study findings and constraints: CDR3 overlap between tissue and blood was very small. Non-neoplastic patients had below-expected tissue-blood divergence, while all gliomas exceeded expectation.

Note on this clonotype: Its antigen remains unidentified.

Using RNA template, CDR3s of TCR alpha and beta were amplified with iRepertoire arm-PCR. Tissue mRNA or PBMC total RNA, about 90-400 ng, went into one-step reverse transcription and amplification. TCRdb re-analysed the multiplex PCR reads in MiXCR, keeping a single row per CDR3 protein. The table shows about 130,000 distinct CDR3 sequences, with approximately 26% occurring only once. Germline V lookup: CDR1 SEHNR, CDR2 FQNEAQ (reference sequence). Trimming removed 1 base at V and 5 bases at J, with 17 bases between. This CDR3 is 16 amino acids long. The origin of this receptor is a human donor with low-grade glioma or glioblastoma, undergoing nonglioma brain surgery, or in good health (not recorded which). V usage is TRBV7-9 and J usage is TRBJ1-1, with D perhaps TRBD1 (5 bases). Sequencing used glioma tissue, nonneoplastic brain tissue, or PBMCs (not recorded which). This CDR3 is CASSLDRIGVKTEAFF. In nucleotides, the CDR3 is TGTGCCAGCAGCTTAGACCGGATAGGGGTAAAAACTGAAGCTTTCTTT.